This T cell receptor beta chain was identified in a study of molecular identifiers for immune sequencing clone quantification (dated by TCRdb to the late 2010s). Background on the whole study: In a replicate experiment, RNA from about 20,000 or 100,000 naive CD8 T cells was split into five aliquots, four of which were sequenced. This methods study used CD8 T cells to benchmark TCR RNA copy counting and molecular-identifier clustering-based TCR repertoire sequencing (MIDCIRS). What the authors observed across the whole study: The sizes of highly expanded clones could end up underestimated when identical TCR molecules share a barcode. A single cell's worth of spiked-in Jurkat TCR RNA was reported detectable even among some 920,000 naive CD8 T cells. Approximately 3 recovered TCR RNA copies per cell were obtained by modeling, versus about ten by digital PCR, implying a capture efficiency of approximately 27%. Without barcode sub-clustering, chimeric consensus sequences inflated TCR diversity; chimeras reached as high as 47%. Spiked-in Jurkat TCR RNA (approximately 10 copies' worth), which is not part of the donor repertoire, was contained in the naive libraries. In CMV-specific effector cells, clones with more than 20 RNA copies contained over 97% of molecules, whereas in naive cells such clones contained under 1% of molecules.

As regards this clonotype: The specificity of this receptor is unknown. No base quality values were provided; no much bigger clone lies one nucleotide off.

Libraries of naive CD8 T cells were built from approximately 20,000 to 980,000 sorted cells, with 10%, 30% or 50% of the purified RNA used. Naive CD8 T cells were FACS-sorted as CD8+CD4-CCR7+CD45RA+ on a BD FACSAria II into RLT Plus buffer. To test detection sensitivity, Jurkat RNA equivalent to ten TCR copies was spiked into samples of roughly 18,000-1,000,000 naive CD8 T cells. Enrichment of CD8 T cells was done with RosetteSep CD8+ T Cell Enrichment Cocktail plus Ficoll-Paque, and ACK red cell lysis came afterward. Receptor libraries were prepared by PCR. Sequencer: NextSeq 500. Bulk TCR libraries were made following a previously described method, with the TCR primers given in Table S5. Purification of total RNA was performed with the Qiagen AllPrep DNA/RNA kit. Before any analysis, reads coming from multiple sequencing runs of the same library were combined into one pool. The authors' pipeline ran thus. Reads were retained only if an exact TCR constant sequence was present, and the retained reads were trimmed to 150 nt and grouped according to their 12-nt molecular barcodes. Reads in each barcode group were sub-clustered using a 15% Levenshtein threshold, and a quality-weighted consensus sequence was built for each RNA molecule. Non-functional sequences were filtered out, along with any lower-count sequence sitting one edit away from another sequence. On the basis of fitting two negative binomial distributions, barcode sub-clusters with fewer than 20% of the maximum read count were discarded. Using fastp at Q25 and MiXCR, TCRdb reprocessed the public reads and kept productive beta chains. Identical CDR3 protein sequences are pooled into one entry, listed with their most common genes and DNA. TCRdb assigned the V and J calls; the authors' analysis was not used. A total of over 85,000 distinct CDR3 sequences appear in this sample, about 35% of them only once. Roughly 9.7% of the sample is in the top ten clones.

V loses 5 bases of germline sequence and J loses 0 bases, and the interval between the two ends is 17 bases. The CDR3 has 17 amino acids, counting the end cysteine and phenylalanine. The retained sequence is limited to the CDR3, 51 bases, with the frame set at the first base. The receptor chain draws on TRBV12-3 or TRBV12-4 and TRBJ2-1, with the D gene not confidently named. Material: naive CD8+ T cells from blood, with Jurkat cell RNA spiked in. Explained via the paper, the cell subset or site label denotes: FACS-sorted CD8+CD4-CCR7+CD45RA+ naive T cells. The sequence came from a human donor in good health. Some libraries in this study had Jurkat cell RNA spiked in. The DNA sequence is as follows: TGTGCCAGCAGTCTTCCCCGGGTCAGGAGCTCCTACAATGAGCAGTTCTTC. It encodes CASSLPRVRSSYNEQFF.